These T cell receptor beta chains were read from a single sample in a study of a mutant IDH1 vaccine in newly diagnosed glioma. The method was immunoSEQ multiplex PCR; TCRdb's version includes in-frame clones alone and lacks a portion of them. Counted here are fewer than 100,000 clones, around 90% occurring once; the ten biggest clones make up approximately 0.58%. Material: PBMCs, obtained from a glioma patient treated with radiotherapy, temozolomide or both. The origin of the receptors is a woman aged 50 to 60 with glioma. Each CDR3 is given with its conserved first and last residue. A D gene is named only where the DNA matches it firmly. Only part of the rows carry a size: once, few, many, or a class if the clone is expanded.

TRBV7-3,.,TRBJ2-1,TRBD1,CASSWDRSSYNEQFF,TGTGCCAGCAGCTGGGACAGGAGCTCCTACAATGAGCAGTTCTTC
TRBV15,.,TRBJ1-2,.,CATSRVSTNYGYTF,TGTGCCACCAGCAGAGTCAGCACTAACTATGGCTACACCTTC
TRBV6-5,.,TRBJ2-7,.,CASSYQRDPAYEQYF,TGTGCCAGCAGTTACCAAAGGGACCCCGCCTACGAGCAGTACTTC
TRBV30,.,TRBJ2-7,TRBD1,CAWRHRDRNHEQYF,TGTGCCTGGAGGCACCGGGACAGGAACCACGAGCAGTACTTC
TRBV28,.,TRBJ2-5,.,CASSSSRTQETQYF,TGTGCCAGCAGTTCTTCCAGGACCCAAGAGACCCAGTACTTC
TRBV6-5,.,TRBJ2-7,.,CASSYSTGHTTYEQYF,TGTGCCAGCAGTTACTCTACAGGCCACACTACCTACGAGCAGTACTTC
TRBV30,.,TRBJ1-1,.,CAWRRNTEAFF,TGTGCCTGGAGGAGGAACACTGAAGCTTTCTTT
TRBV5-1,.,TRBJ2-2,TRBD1,CASRYRGVNTGELFF,TGCGCCAGCAGGTACAGGGGAGTAAACACCGGGGAGCTGTTTTTT
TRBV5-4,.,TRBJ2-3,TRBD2,CASSRRLAGRTDTQYF,TGTGCCAGCAGCAGACGACTAGCGGGAAGGACAGATACGCAGTATTTT
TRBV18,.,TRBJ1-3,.,CASTANDGSSGNTIYF,TGTGCCAGCACCGCTAATGACGGAAGCTCTGGAAACACCATATATTTT
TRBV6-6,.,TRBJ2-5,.,CASSYGAYTQYF,TGTGCCAGCAGTTATGGTGCATATACCCAGTACTTC
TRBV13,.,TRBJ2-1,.,CASSLGRGTWVAMSQFF,TGTGCCAGCAGCTTAGGTCGGGGGACATGGGTTGCGATGTCGCAGTTCTTC
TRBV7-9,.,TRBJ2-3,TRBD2,CASSYLGLAGLTDTQYF,TGTGCCAGCAGCTATCTGGGACTAGCGGGTCTCACAGATACGCAGTATTTT
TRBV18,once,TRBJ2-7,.,CASSPGWGTYEQYF,TGTGCCAGCTCACCAGGATGGGGGACCTACGAGCAGTACTTC
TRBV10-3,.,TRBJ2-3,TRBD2,CAISEGREAHTDTQYF,TGTGCCATCAGTGAGGGGCGGGAGGCTCACACAGATACGCAGTATTTT
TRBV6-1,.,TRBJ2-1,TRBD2,CASSEKLAGGWAYNEQFF,TGTGCCAGCAGTGAAAAACTAGCGGGAGGGTGGGCCTACAATGAGCAGTTCTTC
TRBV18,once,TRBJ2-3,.,CASSTSTDTQYF,TGTGCCAGCTCGACTAGTACAGATACGCAGTATTTT
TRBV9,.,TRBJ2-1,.,CASTIVQREEYNEQFF,TGTGCCAGCACCATCGTCCAGAGAGAGGAATACAATGAGCAGTTCTTC
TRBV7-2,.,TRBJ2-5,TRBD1,CASSLVDRKVQETQYF,TGTGCCAGCAGCTTAGTGGACAGGAAGGTCCAAGAGACCCAGTACTTC
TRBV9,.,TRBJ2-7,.,CASSVEPDYYEQYF,TGTGCCAGCAGCGTTGAGCCTGACTACTACGAGCAGTACTTC
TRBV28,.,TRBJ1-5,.,CASSRQINQPQHF,TGTGCCAGCAGCAGACAGATAAATCAGCCCCAGCATTTT
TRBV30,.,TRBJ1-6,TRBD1,CAWSGDRGTGNSPLHF,TGTGCCTGGAGCGGGGACAGGGGGACCGGTAATTCACCCCTCCACTTT
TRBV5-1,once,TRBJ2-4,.,CASSSFSGATKNIQYF,TGCGCCAGCAGCTCATTTTCCGGGGCCACCAAAAACATTCAGTACTTC
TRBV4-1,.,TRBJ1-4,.,CASSQSRGASEKLFF,TGCGCCAGCAGCCAGAGTCGGGGGGCTTCTGAAAAACTGTTTTTT
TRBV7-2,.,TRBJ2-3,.,CASSPTAADTQYF,TGTGCCAGCAGTCCAACAGCGGCAGATACGCAGTATTTT
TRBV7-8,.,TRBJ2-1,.,CASSPYRDGSYNEQFF,TGTGCCAGCAGCCCGTACCGGGACGGCTCCTACAATGAGCAGTTCTTC
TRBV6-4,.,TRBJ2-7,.,CARPRGRAHEQYF,TGTGCCAGGCCCCGGGGGCGGGCCCACGAGCAGTACTTC
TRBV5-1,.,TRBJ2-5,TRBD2,CASSSGLAGGLQETQYF,TGCGCCAGCAGCTCGGGACTAGCGGGAGGCCTACAAGAGACCCAGTACTTC
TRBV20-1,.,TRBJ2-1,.,CSASRRETQFF,TGCAGTGCTAGCCGCCGGGAGACGCAGTTCTTC
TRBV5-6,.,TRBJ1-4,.,CASSLGSATNEKLFF,TGTGCCAGCAGCTTGGGCAGTGCAACTAATGAAAAACTGTTTTTT
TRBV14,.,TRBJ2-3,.,CASSQDLDDTQYF,TGTGCCAGCAGCCAAGATTTAGACGATACGCAGTATTTT
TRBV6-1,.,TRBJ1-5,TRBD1,CASSDNRGSNQPQHF,TGTGCCAGCAGTGATAACAGGGGTAGCAATCAGCCCCAGCATTTT
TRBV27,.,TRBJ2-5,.,CASSPLVVGETQYF,TGTGCCAGCAGTCCCCTTGTGGTCGGGGAGACCCAGTACTTC
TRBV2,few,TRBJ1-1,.,CASNGPYEAFF,TGTGCCAGCAACGGGCCGTATGAAGCTTTCTTT
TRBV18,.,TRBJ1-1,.,CASSPPGGLNTEAFF,TGTGCCAGCTCACCACCGGGAGGGCTGAACACTGAAGCTTTCTTT
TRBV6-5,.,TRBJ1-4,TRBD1,CASSSRGQRNEKLFF,TGTGCCAGCAGTTCGAGGGGACAGAGAAATGAAAAACTGTTTTTT
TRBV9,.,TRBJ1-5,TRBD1,CASSVAGTVNQPQHF,TGTGCCAGCAGCGTAGCGGGGACAGTCAATCAGCCCCAGCATTTT
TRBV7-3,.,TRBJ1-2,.,CASSFKGPPGASGYTF,TGTGCCAGCAGCTTCAAGGGCCCCCCGGGGGCTAGTGGCTACACCTTC
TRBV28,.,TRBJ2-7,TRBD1,CASSWGQSYEQYF,TGTGCCAGCAGTTGGGGACAGTCCTACGAGCAGTACTTC
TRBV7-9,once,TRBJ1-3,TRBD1,CASSSTGGPSGNTIYF,TGTGCCAGCAGCTCGACAGGGGGACCCTCTGGAAACACCATATATTTT
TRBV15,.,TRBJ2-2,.,CATSRGGGYTGELFF,TGTGCCACCAGCAGAGGGGGTGGGTACACCGGGGAGCTGTTTTTT
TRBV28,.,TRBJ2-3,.,CASSSAGTQADTQYF,TGTGCCAGCAGTTCTGCCGGCACACAAGCAGATACGCAGTATTTT
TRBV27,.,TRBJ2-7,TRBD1,CASSLIGDRGLYEQYF,TGTGCCAGCAGTTTAATCGGGGACAGGGGACTCTACGAGCAGTACTTC
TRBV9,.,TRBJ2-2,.,CASSPPDGTNTGELFF,TGTGCCAGCAGCCCCCCTGATGGGACGAACACCGGGGAGCTGTTTTTT
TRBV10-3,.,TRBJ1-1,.,CAISDRGKRNTEAFF,TGTGCCATCAGTGACAGGGGCAAGAGGAACACTGAAGCTTTCTTT
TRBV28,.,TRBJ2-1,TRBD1,CASRTGFNNEQFF,TGTGCCAGCAGGACAGGGTTTAACAATGAGCAGTTCTTC
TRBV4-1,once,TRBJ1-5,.,CASSQIRGGHSNQPQHF,TGCGCCAGCAGCCAAATACGCGGGGGACATAGCAATCAGCCCCAGCATTTT